The clone carrying this T cell receptor beta chain was counted only a few times. Antigen unknown. The sample is drawn from a study of OX40 agonist ivuxolimab in advanced cancers. On the study more broadly: Every 2 weeks, patients got intravenous ivuxolimab at one of six dose levels (0.01-10 mg/kg). Findings and caveats of the study: The mean number of expanded clones was higher in CD8+ T cells than in CD4+.

The repertoire was sequenced with immunoSEQ multiplex PCR; TCRdb's copy has only in-frame clones and lacks some. The sample yields about 82,000 clones, 85% to 90% seen once. The source of this sequence is an adult with an advanced solid tumor such as melanoma, head and neck, liver or kidney cancer. This specimen consisted of CD4+ or CD8+ T cells sorted from blood, obtained in a trial of the OX40 agonist ivuxolimab.

The CDR3 bases are TGTGCCAGCAGCTCGGACCAGGGGACCCAGTACTTC. Translated: CASSSDQGTQYF. The chain uses TRBV7-2 and TRBJ2-5, with a possible D match to TRBD1 (5 bases). CDR1 and CDR2 from the germline V gene are SGHTA and FQGNSA. The CDR3 length is 12 residues. The V end was cut by 4 bases, the J end by 7 bases, with 10 bases between.